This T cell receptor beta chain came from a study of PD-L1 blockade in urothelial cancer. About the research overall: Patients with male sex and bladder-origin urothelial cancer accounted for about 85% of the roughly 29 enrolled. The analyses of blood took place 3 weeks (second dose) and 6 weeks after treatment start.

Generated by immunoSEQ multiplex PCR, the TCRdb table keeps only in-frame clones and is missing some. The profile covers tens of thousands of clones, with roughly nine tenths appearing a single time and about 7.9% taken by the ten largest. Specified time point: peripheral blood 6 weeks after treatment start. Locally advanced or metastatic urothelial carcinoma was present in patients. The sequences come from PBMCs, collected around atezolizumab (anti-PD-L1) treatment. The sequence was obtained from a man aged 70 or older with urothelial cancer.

As DNA, the CDR3 is TGTGCCAGCAGTTTACGGCGGGAGGGCAATGAGCAGTTCTTC. This translates into CASSLRREGNEQFF. V gene TRBV27 combines with J gene TRBJ2-1; 9 bases map to TRBD2. The V and J ends lost 2 bases and 6 bases, in that order; junction bases with no gene match: 2. This CDR3 has 14 amino acids. The V gene's germline CDR1 is MNHEY and CDR2 SMNVEV (reference sequence).